A selection of T cell receptor beta chains follows, all from one sample in a study of esophageal squamous cell carcinoma under preoperative chemotherapy. TCRdb analysed the PCR reads with MiXCR anew, one entry per CDR3 protein. The table records about 9,600 distinct CDR3 sequences, about 48% of them present only once. Collection of the sample occurred from a patient given preoperative chemotherapy. Source of these receptors: a human donor with esophageal squamous cell carcinoma. The donor label of this sample is uncertain. CDR3s include the opening cysteine and the closing phenylalanine or tryptophan. D genes are given only for firm matches. Only part of the rows carry a size: once, few, many, or a class if the clone is expanded.

.	.	TRBV12-3/TRBV12-4	15	TRBJ2-2	CASRMRNLDTGELFF	TGTGCCAGCAGGATGAGAAATCTGGACACCGGGGAGCTGTTTTTT
medium-sized	TRBD1	TRBV6-5	15	TRBJ1-3	CASRSTGEWGNTIYF	TGTGCCAGCAGGTCGACAGGGGAATGGGGAAACACCATATATTTT
many	.	TRBV28	12	TRBJ2-1	CASSELDNEQFF	TGTGCCAGCAGTGAGTTGGACAATGAGCAGTTCTTC
.	TRBD1	TRBV6-1	12	TRBJ2-3	CASGDRGDTQYF	TGTGCCAGCGGCGACAGGGGGGATACCCAGTATTTC
.	.	TRBV7-6	15	TRBJ2-3	CASSLERGIADTQYF	TGTGCCAGCAGCTTAGAAAGGGGCATCGCAGATACGCAGTATTTT
many	.	TRBV6-1	16	TRBJ2-7	CASSEEGPPIPGEQYF	TGTGCCAGCAGTGAAGAGGGCCCCCCTATCCCGGGCGAGCAGTACTTC
many	TRBD2	TRBV7-2	14	TRBJ2-7	CASSLAAGANEQYF	TGTGCCAGCAGCTTAGCGGCGGGAGCGAACGAGCAGTACTTC
many	TRBD2	TRBV7-3	12	TRBJ2-7	CASSLTSNEQYF	TGTGCCAGCAGCTTGACTAGCAATGAGCAGTACTTC
.	TRBD2	TRBV11-2	15	TRBJ2-1	CASSLGWGGGNEQFF	TGTGCCAGCAGCTTAGGATGGGGGGGGGGGAATGAGCAGTTCTTC
few	.	TRBV10-1	12	TRBJ2-1	CASKEGYNEQFF	TGCGCCAGCAAGGAGGGCTACAATGAGCAGTTCTTC
few	.	TRBV5-1	11	TRBJ2-2	CASGDTGELFF	TGCGCCAGCGGGGACACCGGGGAGCTGTTTTTT
large	TRBD2	TRBV6-1	14	TRBJ2-7	CASSESLAGDEQYF	TGTGCCAGCAGTGAAAGCCTAGCGGGAGACGAGCAGTACTTC
.	.	TRBV5-4	12	TRBJ1-2	CASSDGQLGYTF	TGTGCCAGCAGCGATGGGCAGCTCGGCTACACCTTC
.	TRBD2	TRBV6-1	13	TRBJ2-1	CASSDWTSGVQFF	TGTGCCAGCAGTGATTGGACTAGCGGGGTCCAGTTCTTC
.	TRBD2	TRBV7-8	14	TRBJ2-5	CASSQSSGQETQYF	TGTGCCAGCAGCCAATCTAGCGGCCAAGAGACCCAGTACTTC
.	TRBD2	TRBV10-1	21	TRBJ2-5	CATEHFTGTSGTPLGRETQYF	TGCGCCACCGAGCACTTTACCGGGACTAGCGGGACGCCTCTTGGTCGGGAGACCCAGTACTTC
medium-sized	TRBD2	TRBV4-1	16	TRBJ2-1	CASSPLAGTSYNEQFF	TGCGCCAGCAGTCCTCTAGCGGGAACCTCCTACAATGAGCAGTTCTTC
.	.	TRBV6-1	17	TRBJ2-7	CASSEAQGWGSADTQYF	TGTGCCAGCAGTGAAGCCCAGGGGTGGGGGTCCGCAGATACGCAGTACTTC
once	TRBD2	TRBV6-5	15	TRBJ2-1	CASSYSRTSGNEQFF	TGTGCCAGCAGTTACTCTAGGACTAGCGGCAATGAGCAGTTCTTC
many	.	TRBV12-3/TRBV12-4	15	TRBJ2-3	CASSLSIGVTDTQYF	TGTGCCAGCAGTTTAAGCATCGGAGTCACAGATACGCAGTATTTT
once	TRBD2	TRBV10-3	14	TRBJ2-1	CVGRQAGGYNAQFF	TGTGTGGGCCGGCAGGCGGGGGGGTACAATGCGCAGTTCTTC
.	.	TRBV6-4	13	TRBJ2-7	CASRDPSSYEQYF	TGTGCCAGCAGGGACCCGAGCTCCTACGAGCAGTACTTC
.	.	TRBV7-8	16	TRBJ2-3	CASSRGETVSTDTQYF	TGTGCCAGCAGTCGGGGCGAGACTGTGAGCACAGATACGCAGTATTTT
.	.	TRBV6-1	15	TRBJ2-3	CASSAGLGAKNMQYF	TGTGCCAGCAGTGCGGGGCTGGGAGCCAAAAACATGCAGTATTTT
few	.	TRBV25-1	14	TRBJ1-4	CASSELGANEKLFF	TGTGCCAGCAGTGAATTGGGGGCTAATGAAAAACTGTTTTTT
.	.	TRBV6-1	14	TRBJ1-1	CASSEVHGNTEAFF	TGTGCCAGCAGTGAAGTCCATGGGAACACTGAAGCTTTCTTT
.	.	TRBV6-2/TRBV6-3	15	TRBJ2-4	CGGGLGPRDQEIQYF	TGTGGTGGGGGGTTAGGCCCGCGAGACCAAGAGATTCAGTACTTC
many	.	TRBV11-3	16	TRBJ1-1	CASSLDGGGGPTEAFF	TGTGCCAGCAGCTTAGACGGAGGGGGTGGGCCCACTGAAGCTTTCTTT
.	TRBD1	TRBV6-5	16	TRBJ1-2	CASSYSTGGRDYGYTF	TGTGCCAGCAGTTATTCGACAGGGGGCAGGGACTATGGCTACACCTTC
large	TRBD1	TRBV6-2/TRBV6-3	16	TRBJ2-1	CASSYAFDRVTKTQFF	TGTGCCAGCAGTTACGCCTTCGACAGGGTGACGAAGACCCAGTTCTTC
few	TRBD2	TRBV9	14	TRBJ2-3	CASSARLATDTQYF	TGTGCCAGCAGCGCAAGACTAGCGACGGATACGCAGTATTTT
.	TRBD2	TRBV7-2	16	TRBJ2-1	CASSFRGGSSYNEQFF	TGTGCCAGCAGCTTCCGGGGCGGGAGCTCCTACAATGAGCAGTTCTTC
.	TRBD1	TRBV12-5	15	TRBJ1-5	CASGLGTGAGRPQHF	TGTGCTAGTGGTTTGGGTACAGGGGCCGGGCGGCCCCAGCATTTT
.	.	TRBV4-1	13	TRBJ1-6	CASSQDLGSPLHF	TGCGCCAGCAGCCAAGATCTGGGATCACCCCTCCACTTT
.	.	TRBV6-1	14	TRBJ2-1	CASSEAHPSVEQFF	TGTGCCAGCAGTGAAGCCCACCCTAGCGTGGAGCAGTTCTTC
.	TRBD2	TRBV6-1	17	TRBJ2-3	CASKIGSGTSYTDTQYF	TGTGCCAGCAAAATAGGGTCCGGGACTAGCTATACAGATACGCAGTATTTT
medium-sized	.	TRBV7-2	16	TRBJ2-7	CASSLARLWSSYEQYF	TGTGCCAGCAGCTTAGCCCGGCTCTGGTCCTCCTACGAGCAGTACTTC
many	TRBD2	TRBV18	14	TRBJ2-5	CASSATSGQETQYF	TGTGCCAGCTCAGCGACTAGCGGCCAAGAGACCCAGTACTTC
many	.	TRBV6-5	17	TRBJ1-1	CASSYSQLGVMNTEAFF	TGTGCCAGCAGTTACTCCCAGTTGGGGGTCATGAACACTGAAGCTTTCTTT
many	TRBD1	TRBV29-1	12	TRBJ2-1	CSVEPQGAGQFF	TGCAGCGTGGAACCACAGGGGGCGGGGCAGTTCTTC
.	.	TRBV12-3/TRBV12-4	14	TRBJ2-3	CASLLVLVGNEQFF	TGTGCCAGCCTTCTGGTGCTGGTCGGGAATGAGCAGTTTTTT
many	TRBD2	TRBV27	16	TRBJ2-1	CASRTSGRATTNEQFF	TGTGCCAGCCGGACTAGCGGGAGGGCAACCACCAATGAGCAGTTCTTC
.	.	TRBV4-1	17	TRBJ2-4	CASCQGFGDRDEKIQYF	TGCGCCAGCTGCCAAGGGTTCGGAGACCGTGACGAAAAGATTCAGTACTTC
.	TRBD2	TRBV12-3/TRBV12-4	18	TRBJ2-1	CASSLYRIGTSIYNEQFF	TGTGCCAGCAGTTTATACCGTATCGGGACTAGCATCTACAATGAGCAGTTCTTC
many	TRBD2	TRBV7-7	15	TRBJ2-1	CASSLGTSGGDEQFF	TGTGCTAGCAGCTTAGGGACTAGCGGGGGGGATGAGCAGTTCTTC
medium-sized	.	TRBV7-8	15	TRBJ2-5	CASSTLDRPQETQYF	TGTGCCAGCAGCACCCTTGACAGGCCTCAAGAGACCCAGTACTTC
.	TRBD2	TRBV6-1	16	TRBJ2-3	CASRDGERGGEETQYF	TGTGCCAGCAGGGATGGAGAGCGGGGGGGTGAAGAGACGCAGTATTTT
few	TRBD2	TRBV30	13	TRBJ2-1	CACIAGGPNEQFF	TGTGCCTGTATAGCGGGAGGGCCCAACGAGCAGTTCTTC